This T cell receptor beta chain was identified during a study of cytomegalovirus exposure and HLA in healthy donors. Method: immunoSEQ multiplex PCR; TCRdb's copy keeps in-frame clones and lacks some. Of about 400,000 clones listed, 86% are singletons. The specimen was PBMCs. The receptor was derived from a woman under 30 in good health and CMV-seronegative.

CDR3 in amino acids: CASSQEGSYNEQFF. The CDR3 bases are TGCGCCAGCAGCCAAGAGGGCAGCTACAATGAGCAGTTCTTC. The rearrangement links TRBV4-1 to TRBJ2-1; no firm D call. V lost 0 bases to trimming and J lost 3 bases, with 6 bases between them. Germline lookup yields CDR1 MGHRA and CDR2 YSYEKL. The CDR3 runs 14 residues.